The entry below gives a single T cell receptor (beta chain) sequence along with its context. V was pared by 0 bases and J by 7 bases, with 3 bases of the junction left unmatched. Germline CDR1 reads GTSNPN; CDR2 reads SVGIG (reference sequence). The CDR3 extends over 13 amino acids. The data are from a study of blood T cell repertoires in COVID-19. Per the original data handling: Cell counts per sample came from amplifying reference gene primers. The method was immunoSEQ multiplex PCR; TCRdb's version includes in-frame clones alone and lacks a portion of them. The DNA gave D and trimming, while V, J and clone size come from that table. The sample records about 230,000 clones, 85% to 90% being singletons. Participant ages covered roughly 18 to 90 years across 24 US areas.

Sequenced: PBMCs or T cells enriched from blood (not recorded which). The clonotype was recovered from a man aged 18 to 30 who had recovered from COVID-19. This rearrangement joins TRBV30 to TRBJ2-1, with TRBD1 matching over 7 bases. In DNA, the CDR3 is TGTGCCTGGAGTGTCCCAGGGGGTAATGAGCAGTTCTTC. Its protein product is CAWSVPGGNEQFF.